The 5 T cell receptor beta chains below were found in one sample sequenced in a study of blood T cell repertoires in COVID-19. Some clones are missing from TCRdb's copy, which holds only in-frame ones; the method was immunoSEQ multiplex PCR. This sample carries approximately 150,000 clones, 87% of them seen once, and the ten largest clones take roughly 4.5%. The sequencing sample was made of peripheral blood. The source is a woman in her sixties or seventies with active or convalescent COVID-19.

The CDR3 DNA reads TGCAGTGCTACCCTGTACACTGAAGCTTTCTTT. This sequence encodes CSATLYTEAFF. The chain combines TRBV20-1 with TRBJ1-1; D not certain. The CDR3 loop spans 11 amino acids. V lost 4 bases and J 3 bases, leaving 6 bases between the germline ends. Germline CDR1 reads DFQATT; CDR2 reads SNEGSKA (reference sequence).

This clone came up once. The chain combines TRBV6-2 or TRBV6-3 with TRBJ2-3; 9 bases map to TRBD2. CDR3 length: 15 amino acids. V shed 4 bases and J 6 bases; nucleotides not matched to a gene: 8. CDR1 is MNHEY, CDR2 SVGEGT, per germline. This CDR3 is CASSLAGVPFDTQYF. The CDR3 DNA is TGTGCCAGCAGTTTAGCGGGGGTACCTTTTGATACGCAGTATTTT.

This clone was picked up a small number of times. V and J are TRBV6-6 and TRBJ2-7; tentative D call: TRBD2 (5 bases). Trimming left V 4 bases short and J 2 bases short, with 9 bases between. The CDR3 spans 13 residues. Germline CDR1 MNHNY, CDR2 SVGAGI (reference sequence). CDR3 nucleotide sequence: TGTGCCAGCAGTTTTGGACTTACCTACGAGCAGTACTTC. This gives the protein CASSFGLTYEQYF.

This chain links TRBV5-1 with TRBJ2-1; 9 bases line up with TRBD2. The CDR3 is 17 amino acids. V lost 4 bases to trimming and J lost 9 bases; unmatched junction nucleotides: 17. CDR1 is SGHRS, CDR2 YFSETQ, per germline. The CDR3 here is CASSPRLHSGGRSEQFF. For the CDR3, the DNA is TGCGCCAGCAGCCCCCGACTTCATAGCGGGGGCCGCAGTGAGCAGTTCTTC.

This clone was picked up one time. In DNA, the CDR3 is TGTGCCAGCAGCGGGGGGGTCGAGCAGTACTTC. Translation: CASSGGVEQYF. V and J are TRBV5-6 and TRBJ2-7; 7 nucleotides agree with TRBD2. There are 11 residues in the CDR3. Germline V lookup: CDR1 SGHDT, CDR2 YYEEEE. The J segment lost 6 bases and the V segment lost 4 bases, leaving 1 base of the junction unmatched.